This TCR beta chain was observed in a study of blood T cell repertoires in COVID-19. Study overall: Spain, Italy and the United States supplied samples that represented acute and convalescent COVID-19.

In the study's own analysis: Cell counts per sample came from amplifying reference gene primers. The table came from immunoSEQ multiplex PCR; TCRdb's copy has only in-frame clones and leaves some out. V and J calls plus clone size are reproduced from that table; the DNA served to infer D and trimming. The sample consists of about 350,000 clones, about 89% of them appearing once. Germline-derived CDR1 and CDR2 are LNHDA and SQIVND (reference sequence). Deletions cut 3 bases from V and 6 bases from J, with 11 bases between. The CDR3 is made up of 14 amino acids. Participant reports of clinical history set cohort assignment. The study counted Cohort 3 donors as recovered given two negative PCRs, clearance, or symptom resolution.

The sequenced material came from PBMCs or T cells enriched from blood (not recorded which). This sequence was found in a woman between 25 and 40 years old who had recovered from COVID-19. The chain links TRBV19 to TRBJ2-2, with D perhaps TRBD1 (6 bases). The DNA of the CDR3 is TGTGCCAGTAGTATCGGCCAGGGGTCCGGGGAGCTGTTTTTT. Residues: CASSIGQGSGELFF.